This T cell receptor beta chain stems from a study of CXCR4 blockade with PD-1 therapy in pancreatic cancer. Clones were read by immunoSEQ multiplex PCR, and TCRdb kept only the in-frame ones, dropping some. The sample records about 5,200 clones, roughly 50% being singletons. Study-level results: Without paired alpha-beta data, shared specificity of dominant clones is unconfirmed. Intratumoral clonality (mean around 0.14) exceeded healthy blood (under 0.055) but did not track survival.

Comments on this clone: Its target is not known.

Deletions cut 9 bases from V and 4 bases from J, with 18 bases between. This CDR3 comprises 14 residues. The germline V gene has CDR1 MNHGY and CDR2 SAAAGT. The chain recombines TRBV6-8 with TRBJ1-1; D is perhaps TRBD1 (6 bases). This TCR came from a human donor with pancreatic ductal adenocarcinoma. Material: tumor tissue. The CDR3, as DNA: TGTGCCAGTAGGAGGGGGGGCACCCTCACTGAAGCTTTCTTT. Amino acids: CASRRGGTLTEAFF.